This entry describes one T cell receptor (beta chain). Authors' analysis steps: Counts of nucleated cells, estimated from reference gene primer amplification, were obtained. Using immunoSEQ multiplex PCR, the repertoire was profiled, and TCRdb retains in-frame clones only, with some absent. That table supplies the V and J calls and clone size; D and trimming were determined from the DNA. The sample consists of approximately 210,000 clones, around 88% of them appearing once. These data originate in a study of blood T cell repertoires in COVID-19. The overall study: COVID-19 samples collected from the United States, Italy and Spain covered acute and convalescent phases. PBMCs, B-cell-depleted T cells, or T cells were the source of the cDNA or gDNA that made up the material.

The CDR3 extends over 14 amino acids. V was clipped by 0 bases and J by 3 bases, with 9 bases between them. Germline loops: CDR1 MNHNY, CDR2 SVGAGI (reference sequence). The material sequenced was peripheral blood. The TCR was taken from a woman in her fifties or sixties with acute or convalescent COVID-19. The chain uses TRBV6-6 and TRBJ2-7, with D possibly TRBD1 on 6 matching bases. DNA for the CDR3: TGTGCCAGCAGTTACTCTGGGACAAACTACGAGCAGTACTTC. This codes for CASSYSGTNYEQYF.